The rows below give T cell receptor beta chains drawn from one sample of a study of OX40 agonist ivuxolimab in advanced cancers. Measured with immunoSEQ multiplex PCR; TCRdb has only the in-frame clones, and not every one. The sample holds about 62,000 clones, 90% to 95% seen once. Here the sequenced sample was CD4+ or CD8+ T cells sorted from blood, taken in a trial of the OX40 agonist ivuxolimab. Receptors originate from an adult with an advanced solid tumor such as melanoma, head and neck, liver or kidney cancer. Both conserved end residues are part of each CDR3. Each record gives: D gene, V gene, clone size, J gene, CDR3 DNA, CDR3 protein. D genes are given only for firm matches. A clone size is listed for some rows: how often the clone was seen (once, few, many), or a class if it is expanded.

TRBD2,TRBV19,.,TRBJ2-1,TGTGCCAGTAGTTTTGGGGCGGGGGGTTACAATGAGCAGTTCTTC,CASSFGAGGYNEQFF
.,TRBV9,.,TRBJ1-1,TGTGCCAGCAGCGTAGGTCCAGGGAGCATGAACACTGAAGCTTTCTTT,CASSVGPGSMNTEAFF
TRBD1,TRBV6-5,.,TRBJ1-5,TGTGCCAGCAGCCCCCAGACAGGGCGCCAGCCCCAGCATTTT,CASSPQTGRQPQHF
.,TRBV9,.,TRBJ2-1,TGTGCCAGCAGCGTCGAGCGGTGGTCGGGTAGCTCCTACAATGAGCAGTTCTTC,CASSVERWSGSSYNEQFF
.,TRBV11-2,.,TRBJ1-5,TGTGCCAGCAGCTTCAGGGGAAGCAATCAGCCCCAGCATTTT,CASSFRGSNQPQHF
TRBD1,TRBV4-1,.,TRBJ2-7,TGCGCCAGCAGCCAAGTCGGGACAGGGGGCTGGGGCGAGCAGTACTTC,CASSQVGTGGWGEQYF
TRBD1,TRBV6-6,.,TRBJ2-7,TGTGCCAGCAGTTCTGTCGGGTCGGGACAGACCTACGAGCAGTACTTC,CASSSVGSGQTYEQYF
.,TRBV5-1,.,TRBJ2-5,TGCGCCAGCAGCCCTCGGGACAACCCGAGGGAGACCCAGTACTTC,CASSPRDNPRETQYF
TRBD2,TRBV29-1,.,TRBJ2-7,TGCAGCGTTGAAGTTGGGGGGGTCTCCACCTACGAGCAGTACTTC,CSVEVGGVSTYEQYF
TRBD1,TRBV5-1,.,TRBJ2-6,TGCGCCAGCAGCTTGCGGGGACAGGTTTCTGTATCTGGGGCCAACGTCCTGACTTTC,CASSLRGQVSVSGANVLTF
.,TRBV9,.,TRBJ2-7,TGTGCCAGCAGCGCCACCGGGACTTCCTACGAGCAGTACTTC,CASSATGTSYEQYF
TRBD2,TRBV4-3,.,TRBJ2-7,TGCGCCAGCAGCCAAGATACACGGACTAGCTCCTACGAGCAGTACTTC,CASSQDTRTSSYEQYF
.,TRBV6-5,.,TRBJ1-2,TGTGCCAGCAGTTACTCGGGAACAGGGAGAAATGGCTACACCTTC,CASSYSGTGRNGYTF
TRBD1,TRBV7-9,.,TRBJ2-2,TGTGCCAGCAGCCCCAGACAGGGTATCGGGGAGCTGTTTTTT,CASSPRQGIGELFF
.,TRBV27,.,TRBJ2-5,TGTGCCAGCAGTTTATCGGGGGGGGCATGGCAAGAGACCCAGTACTTC,CASSLSGGAWQETQYF
TRBD1,TRBV4-1,.,TRBJ1-1,TGCGCCAGCAGCCAAGTAGGGACAGGGGCCACTGAAGCTTTCTTT,CASSQVGTGATEAFF
TRBD1,TRBV27,.,TRBJ1-1,TGTGCCAGCAGTCCCCGACAGGGGAACACTGAAGCTTTCTTT,CASSPRQGNTEAFF
.,TRBV11-2,.,TRBJ2-5,TGTGCCAGCAGCCACCCGGTATATTCGGAGACCCAGTACTTC,CASSHPVYSETQYF
TRBD2,TRBV4-2,.,TRBJ2-1,TGTGCCAGCAGCCACAACAGCGGGGGGGCCTTGGTCACTGAGCAGTTCTTC,CASSHNSGGALVTEQFF
.,TRBV12-5,.,TRBJ2-3,TGTGCTAGTGGTTTGGGAGACTGGGACACCGCCACAGATACGCAGTATTTT,CASGLGDWDTATDTQYF
TRBD1,TRBV9,.,TRBJ1-1,TGTGCCAGCAGCACTCGTCAGGGGGACACTGAAGCTTTCTTT,CASSTRQGDTEAFF
.,TRBV19,.,TRBJ1-2,TGTGCCAGTAGTATAGAGGTGGCTGGGGGTGATGGCTACACCTTC,CASSIEVAGGDGYTF
TRBD2,TRBV7-9,.,TRBJ2-7,TGTGCCAGCAGCCTCGGGGGGACGACTTCCTACGAGCAGTACTTC,CASSLGGTTSYEQYF
.,TRBV6-1,.,TRBJ1-5,TGTGCCAGCAGTCTGGAGGGAAGCAATCAGCCCCAGCATTTT,CASSLEGSNQPQHF
.,TRBV5-8,once,TRBJ1-5,TGTGCCAGCAGCTTGCGGCAGGGCACAAATCAGCCCCAGCATTTT,CASSLRQGTNQPQHF
TRBD2,TRBV7-6,.,TRBJ2-2,TGTGCCAGCAGCTTAATCTTCGCGGGGGGCACCGGGGAGCTGTTTTTT,CASSLIFAGGTGELFF
.,TRBV7-9,.,TRBJ2-3,TGTGCCAGCAGCTTAGATACGCAGTATTTT,CASSLDTQYF
.,TRBV5-1,.,TRBJ2-1,TGCGCCAGCAGCTTGGCCGCTCGGGGGGCGACCTACAATGAGCAGTTCTTC,CASSLAARGATYNEQFF
.,TRBV19,.,TRBJ1-5,TGTGCCAGTAGTCGCGCGGGTGGCGGTTATGATCAGCCCCAGCATTTT,CASSRAGGGYDQPQHF
TRBD2,TRBV19,once,TRBJ2-3,TGTGCCACCAAGCTACTAGCGGGGGCAGATACGCAGTATTTT,CATKLLAGADTQYF
.,TRBV7-3,.,TRBJ2-7,TGTGCCAGCAGCTTAGGGTTACTCGGGGATTTGAACGAGCAGTACTTC,CASSLGLLGDLNEQYF
.,TRBV7-6,.,TRBJ2-2,TGTGCCAGCAGCTTAAGCCCCACAGTTATATCGAACACCGGGGAGCTGTTTTTT,CASSLSPTVISNTGELFF
TRBD1,TRBV18,.,TRBJ1-1,TGTGCCAGCTCACCACGAACAGGGGCCATGAACACTGAAGCTTTCTTT,CASSPRTGAMNTEAFF
.,TRBV4-3,.,TRBJ2-2,TGCGCCAGCAGCCAAGATAGGGAGCAGGGCGTAACCGGGGAGCTGTTTTTT,CASSQDREQGVTGELFF
.,TRBV5-6,.,TRBJ2-7,TGTGCCAGCAGCGACAGCTACGAGCAGTACTTC,CASSDSYEQYF
TRBD2,TRBV15,.,TRBJ2-5,TGTGCCACCAAAAGGACTAGCGGACAAGAGACCCAGTACTTC,CATKRTSGQETQYF
TRBD1,TRBV29-1,.,TRBJ2-7,TGCAGCGTTCCTGGGACAGGGTTCTACGAGCAGTACTTC,CSVPGTGFYEQYF
.,TRBV7-2,.,TRBJ2-1,TGTGCCAGCAGCTTAGGTTACAATGAGCAGTTCTTC,CASSLGYNEQFF
.,TRBV29-1,.,TRBJ1-2,TGCAGCGTTGCGGCAGCAAACTATGGCTACACCTTC,CSVAAANYGYTF
.,TRBV9,.,TRBJ1-3,TGTGCCAGCAGCGTAGTAGCGGGGTCCGGAAACACCATATATTTT,CASSVVAGSGNTIYF
.,TRBV27,.,TRBJ2-1,TGTGCCAGCAGTCCAGAGGGTAGATACAATGAGCAGTTCTTC,CASSPEGRYNEQFF
.,TRBV6-5,.,TRBJ1-1,TGTGCCAGCAGTTATGGGGACGGAATAACTGAAGCTTTCTTT,CASSYGDGITEAFF
.,TRBV15,.,TRBJ1-1,TGTGCCACCAGCAGAGATATGGGGACCGGCACTGAAGCTTTCTTT,CATSRDMGTGTEAFF
.,TRBV6-5,.,TRBJ1-1,TGTGCCAGCAGTTCTCCCAGGGGCGACACTGAAGCTTTCTTT,CASSSPRGDTEAFF
TRBD1,TRBV4-1,.,TRBJ2-1,TGCGCCAGCAGCCAAGAACCGACAGGGGGCTCCTACAATGAGCAGTTCTTC,CASSQEPTGGSYNEQFF
.,TRBV5-4,.,TRBJ2-3,TGTGCCAGCAGCGCCGGGGGCACAGATACGCAGTATTTT,CASSAGGTDTQYF
.,TRBV6-5,.,TRBJ1-6,TGTGCCAGCAGGTTAGGAGGGGATAATTCACCCCTCCACTTT,CASRLGGDNSPLHF
.,TRBV7-3,.,TRBJ1-1,TGTGCCAGCAGCTTAATTGAGGCAGGAAGGAACACTGAAGCTTTCTTT,CASSLIEAGRNTEAFF
.,TRBV27,.,TRBJ1-5,TGTGCCAGCAGCCTCGTGGGCAATCAGCCCCAGCATTTT,CASSLVGNQPQHF
.,TRBV6-5,few,TRBJ2-7,TGTGCCAGCAGTGCCTGGGACGGGACCTACGAGCAGTACTTC,CASSAWDGTYEQYF
TRBD1,TRBV7-2,few,TRBJ1-2,TGTGCCAGCAGCCATTCCGGGACAGGGCTTAACTATGGCTACACCTTC,CASSHSGTGLNYGYTF
.,TRBV4-1,.,TRBJ1-4,TGCGCCAGCAGCCAAGAAACAGGGATTGAAAAACTGTTTTTT,CASSQETGIEKLFF
.,TRBV4-3,.,TRBJ1-6,TGCGCCAGCAGCCAAGTCACACCAAGCTCCTATAATTCACCCCTCCACTTT,CASSQVTPSSYNSPLHF
.,TRBV15,.,TRBJ1-2,TGTGCCACCAGCAGAGGGGAGGGGTACTATGGCTACACCTTC,CATSRGEGYYGYTF
.,TRBV19,.,TRBJ1-5,TGTGCCAGTAGTATAGGGTCTTTTGGGCCCCAGCATTTT,CASSIGSFGPQHF